This TCR beta chain was found in a study of blood T cell repertoires in COVID-19. For the study at large: The United States, Italy and Spain were the sources of the acute and convalescent COVID-19 samples. The analysed material was cDNA or gDNA that came from T cells, B-cell-depleted T cells, or PBMCs.

CDR1 SGHAT and CDR2 FQNNGV come from the germline V gene. The CDR3 consists of 15 residues. Trimming took 0 bases from V and 4 from J; bases not matched to a gene: 5. Original processing methods: Counts of nucleated cells, estimated from reference gene primer amplification, were obtained. Profiling relied on immunoSEQ multiplex PCR, and the TCRdb table lists in-frame clones only, not all of them. The V and J calls and clone size were taken over from that table, and D and trimming were inferred from the DNA. The top ten hold about 9.8% of the sample, which has tens of thousands of clones, approximately 89% seen once.

The chain is built from TRBV11-2 and TRBJ2-7; TRBD1 agrees at 8 bases. Specimen: peripheral blood. The TCR was taken from a human donor in a cohort sampled during active COVID-19. The CDR3 region is CASSLDPGGEYEQYF. Here the CDR3 DNA reads TGTGCCAGCAGCTTAGATCCAGGGGGCGAGTACGAGCAGTACTTC. Full variable domain (remainder filled in from reference TRBV11-2 and TRBJ2-7): EAGVAQSPRYKIIEKRQSVAFWCNPISGHATLYWYQQILGQGPKLLIQFQNNGVVDDSQLPKDRFSAERLKGVDSTLKIQPAKLEDSAVYLCASSLDPGGEYEQYFGPGTRLTVT.